This T cell receptor (beta chain) comes out of a study of T cell responses to AZD1222 COVID-19 vaccine. Between the trimmed V and J ends, which lost 1 base and 2 bases, there was a span of 9 bases. Germline CDR1 and CDR2: SQVTM and ANQGSEA. CDR3 length: 15 amino acids. The method was immunoSEQ multiplex PCR; TCRdb's version includes in-frame clones alone and lacks a portion of them. The sample lists some 80,000 clones; 85% to 95% were seen once. The chain couples TRBV29-1 to TRBJ2-6; D is perhaps TRBD1 (6 bases). This sequence was found in an adult in good health. This specimen consisted of peripheral blood, obtained on day 0 of AZD1222 vaccination. The CDR3 coding sequence is TGCAGCGTTGAAGGGGCAGGGGCTGGGGCCAACGTCCTGACTTTC. Translating gives CSVEGAGAGANVLTF.